This T cell receptor (beta chain) appears in the sequencing data of a study of cytomegalovirus exposure and HLA in healthy donors. Study-level results: As a later analysis showed, several of the most significant clusters appeared to be linked to common viral pathogens.

The PCR was carried out with 60 Vbeta primers and 13 Jbeta primers. The data were produced by immunoSEQ multiplex PCR, yet TCRdb's version contains in-frame clones alone and is incomplete. The sample shows 170,000 or so clones, around 78% of them seen only once. Points on this clone: The antigen is not known.

Germline CDR1 and CDR2: ENHRY and SYGVKD. Trimming left V 4 bases short and J 4 bases short, with 19 bases between. This CDR3 has 16 amino acids. What was sequenced was PBMCs. The chain couples TRBV10-3 to TRBJ1-1; the D gene is possibly TRBD1 (6 bases). The TCR sequence derives from a woman in her forties or fifties in good health and CMV-seropositive. CDR3 in amino acids: CAISGKMAGAGTEAFF. DNA for the CDR3: TGTGCCATCAGTGGGAAAATGGCGGGGGCGGGCACTGAAGCTTTCTTT.